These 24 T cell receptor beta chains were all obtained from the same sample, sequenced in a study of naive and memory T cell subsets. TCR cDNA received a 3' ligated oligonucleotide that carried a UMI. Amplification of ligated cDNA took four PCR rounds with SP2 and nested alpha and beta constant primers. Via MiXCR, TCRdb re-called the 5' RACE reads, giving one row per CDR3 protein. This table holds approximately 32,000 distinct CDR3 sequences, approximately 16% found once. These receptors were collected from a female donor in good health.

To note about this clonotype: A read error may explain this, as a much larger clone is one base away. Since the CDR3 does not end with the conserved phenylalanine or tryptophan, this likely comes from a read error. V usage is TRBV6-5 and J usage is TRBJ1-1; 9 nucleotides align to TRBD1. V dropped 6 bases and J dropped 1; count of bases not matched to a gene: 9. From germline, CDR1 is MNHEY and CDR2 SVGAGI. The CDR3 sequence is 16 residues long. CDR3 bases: TGTGCCAGCAGCTCGACAGGGGGACAAGGGAACACTGAAGCTTTCCTT. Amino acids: CASSSTGGQGNTEAFL.

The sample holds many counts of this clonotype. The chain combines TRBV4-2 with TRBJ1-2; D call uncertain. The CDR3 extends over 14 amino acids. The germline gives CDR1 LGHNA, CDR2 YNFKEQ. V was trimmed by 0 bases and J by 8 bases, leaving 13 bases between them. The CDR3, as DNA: TGTGCCAGCAGCCAAGATACGTTCACCGGAGGCTACACCTTC. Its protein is CASSQDTFTGGYTF.

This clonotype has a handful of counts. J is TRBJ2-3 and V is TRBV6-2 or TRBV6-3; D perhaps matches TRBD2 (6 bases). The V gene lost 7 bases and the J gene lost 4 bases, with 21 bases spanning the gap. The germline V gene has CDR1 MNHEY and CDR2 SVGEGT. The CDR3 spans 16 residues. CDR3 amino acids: CASTDGGSAIPDTQYF. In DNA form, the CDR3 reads TGTGCCAGCACCGACGGGGGATCAGCTATACCAGATACGCAGTATTTT.

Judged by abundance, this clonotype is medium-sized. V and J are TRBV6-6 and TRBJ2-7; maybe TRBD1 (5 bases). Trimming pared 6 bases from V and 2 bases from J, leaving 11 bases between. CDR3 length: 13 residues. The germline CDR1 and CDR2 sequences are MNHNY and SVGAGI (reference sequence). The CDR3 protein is CASREQGTYEQYF. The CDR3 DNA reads TGTGCCAGCAGAGAGCAGGGAACCTACGAGCAGTACTTC.

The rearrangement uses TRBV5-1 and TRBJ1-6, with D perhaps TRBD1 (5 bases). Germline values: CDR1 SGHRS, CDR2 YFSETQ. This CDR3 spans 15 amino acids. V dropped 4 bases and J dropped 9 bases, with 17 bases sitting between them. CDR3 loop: CASSRDGAEASPLHF. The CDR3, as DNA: TGCGCCAGCAGCCGGGACGGGGCTGAAGCTTCACCCCTCCACTTT.

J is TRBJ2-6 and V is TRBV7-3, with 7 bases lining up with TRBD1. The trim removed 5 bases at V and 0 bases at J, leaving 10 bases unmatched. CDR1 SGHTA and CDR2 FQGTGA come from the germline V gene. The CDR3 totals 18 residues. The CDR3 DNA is TGTGCCAGCAGCCCACGGGACAGAGCCTTCTCTGGGGCCAACGTCCTGACTTTC. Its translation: CASSPRDRAFSGANVLTF.

This CDR3 is CASSLNRGVRNEQFF. CDR3 DNA sequence: TGCGCCAGCAGCCTGAACAGGGGCGTCCGCAATGAGCAGTTCTTC. This rearrangement joins TRBV5-1 to TRBJ2-1; 7 nucleotides line up with TRBD1. Trimming cost V 4 bases and J 6 bases; bases outside gene matches: 10. Germline assignment: CDR1 SGHRS and CDR2 YFSETQ. The CDR3 runs to 15 residues.

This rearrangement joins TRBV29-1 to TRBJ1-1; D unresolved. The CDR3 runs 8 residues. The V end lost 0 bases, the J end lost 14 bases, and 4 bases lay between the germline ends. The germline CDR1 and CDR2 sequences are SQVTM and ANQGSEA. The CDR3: CSVEESFF. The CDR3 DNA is TGCAGCGTTGAAGAGAGCTTCTTT.

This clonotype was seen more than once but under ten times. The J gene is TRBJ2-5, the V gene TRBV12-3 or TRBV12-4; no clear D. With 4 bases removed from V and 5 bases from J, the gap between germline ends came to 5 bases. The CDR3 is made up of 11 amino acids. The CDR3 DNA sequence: TGTGCCAGCAGTTGTCTGGAGACCCAGTACTTC. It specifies CASSCLETQYF.

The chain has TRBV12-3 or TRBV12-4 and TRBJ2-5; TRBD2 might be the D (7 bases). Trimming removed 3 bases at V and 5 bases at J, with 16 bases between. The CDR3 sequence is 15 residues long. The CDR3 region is CASSLGGGRGETQYF. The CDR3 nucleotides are TGTGCCAGCAGTTTGGGCGGGGGCCGTGGGGAGACCCAGTACTTC.

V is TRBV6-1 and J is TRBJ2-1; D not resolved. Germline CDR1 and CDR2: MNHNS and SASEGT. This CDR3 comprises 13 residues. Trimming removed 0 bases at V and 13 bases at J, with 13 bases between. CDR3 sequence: CASSEARLPSQFF. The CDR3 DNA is TGTGCCAGCAGTGAAGCTCGGCTCCCCTCCCAGTTCTTC.

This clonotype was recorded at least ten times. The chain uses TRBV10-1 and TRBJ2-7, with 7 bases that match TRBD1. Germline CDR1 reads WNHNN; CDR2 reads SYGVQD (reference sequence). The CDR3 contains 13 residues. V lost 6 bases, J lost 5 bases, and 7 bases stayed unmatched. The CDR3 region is CASSLTGSDEQYF. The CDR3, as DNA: TGCGCCAGCAGCCTGACAGGGTCCGACGAGCAGTACTTC.

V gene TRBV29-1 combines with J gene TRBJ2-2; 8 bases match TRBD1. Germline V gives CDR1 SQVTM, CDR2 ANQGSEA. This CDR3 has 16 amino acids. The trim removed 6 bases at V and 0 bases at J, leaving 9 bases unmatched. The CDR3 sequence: CSVSTGAAANTGELFF. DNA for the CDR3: TGCAGCGTGTCGACAGGGGCCGCAGCGAACACCGGGGAGCTGTTTTTT.

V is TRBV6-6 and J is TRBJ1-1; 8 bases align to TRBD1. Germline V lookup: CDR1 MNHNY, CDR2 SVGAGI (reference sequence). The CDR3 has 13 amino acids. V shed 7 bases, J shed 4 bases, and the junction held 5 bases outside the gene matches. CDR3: CASIPDRATEAFF. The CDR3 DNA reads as TGTGCCAGCATTCCGGACAGGGCCACTGAAGCTTTCTTT.

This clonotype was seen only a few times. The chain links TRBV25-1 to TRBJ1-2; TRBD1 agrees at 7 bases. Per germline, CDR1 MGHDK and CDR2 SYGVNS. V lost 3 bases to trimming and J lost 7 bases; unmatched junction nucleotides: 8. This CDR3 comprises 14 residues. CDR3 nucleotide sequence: TGTGCCAGCAGTGAGAAGGGGGCAATTTTTGGCTACACCTTC. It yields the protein CASSEKGAIFGYTF.

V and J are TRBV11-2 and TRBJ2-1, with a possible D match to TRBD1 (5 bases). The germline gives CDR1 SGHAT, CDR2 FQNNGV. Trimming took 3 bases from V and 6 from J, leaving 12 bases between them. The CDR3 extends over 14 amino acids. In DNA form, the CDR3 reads TGTGCCAGCAGCTTCAGTCAGGGTTCCAATGAGCAGTTCTTC. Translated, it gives CASSFSQGSNEQFF. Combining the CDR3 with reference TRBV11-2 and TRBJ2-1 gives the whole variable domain EAGVAQSPRYKIIEKRQSVAFWCNPISGHATLYWYQQILGQGPKLLIQFQNNGVVDDSQLPKDRFSAERLKGVDSTLKIQPAKLEDSAVYLCASSFSQGSNEQFFGPGTRLTVL.

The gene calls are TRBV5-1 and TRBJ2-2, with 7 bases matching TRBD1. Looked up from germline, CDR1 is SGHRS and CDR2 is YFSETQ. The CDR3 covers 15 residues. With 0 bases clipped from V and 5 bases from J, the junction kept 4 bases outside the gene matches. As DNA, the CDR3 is TGCGCCAGCAGCTTGGCCGGGACAGTAACCGGGGAGCTGTTTTTT. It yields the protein CASSLAGTVTGELFF.

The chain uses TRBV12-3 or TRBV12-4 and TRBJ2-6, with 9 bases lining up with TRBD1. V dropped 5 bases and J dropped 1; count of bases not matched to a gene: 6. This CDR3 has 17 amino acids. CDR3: CASSPGTGRSGANVLTF. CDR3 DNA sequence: TGTGCCAGCAGTCCAGGGACAGGGCGGTCTGGGGCCAACGTCCTGACTTTC.

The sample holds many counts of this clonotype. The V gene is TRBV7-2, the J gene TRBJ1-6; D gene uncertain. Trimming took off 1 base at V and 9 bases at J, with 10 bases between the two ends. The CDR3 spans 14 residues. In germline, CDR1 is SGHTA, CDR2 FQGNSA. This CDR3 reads CASSLGGVASPLHF. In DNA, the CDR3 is TGTGCCAGCAGCTTAGGCGGGGTGGCTTCACCCCTCCACTTT.

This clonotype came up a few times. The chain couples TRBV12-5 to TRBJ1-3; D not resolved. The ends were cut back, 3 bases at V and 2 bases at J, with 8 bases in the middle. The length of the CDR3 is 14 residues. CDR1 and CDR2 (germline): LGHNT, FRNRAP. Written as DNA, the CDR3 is TGTGCTAGTGGTTTTCAGGAGCCTGGAAACACCATATATTTT. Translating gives CASGFQEPGNTIYF.

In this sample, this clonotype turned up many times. The CDR3 spells CSGHGTLRDGYNEQFF. In DNA, the CDR3 is TGCAGCGGTCACGGGACGCTCCGTGACGGGTACAATGAGCAGTTCTTC. The chain links TRBV29-1 to TRBJ2-1; perhaps D is TRBD1 or TRBD2 (5 bases each). CDR3 length: 16 residues. CDR1 SQVTM and CDR2 ANQGSEA come from the germline V gene. With 7 bases removed from V and 4 bases from J, the gap between germline ends came to 23 bases.

CDR3 nucleotides: TGTGCCAGCAGCGTAGCCCTAGCGGGGGGGCGTGAGCAGTTCTTC. This codes for CASSVALAGGREQFF. The chain has TRBV9 and TRBJ2-1; 12 nucleotides match TRBD2. CDR1 is SGDLS and CDR2 is YYNGEE in the germline V gene. This CDR3 is 15 amino acids long. The ends lost 0 bases at V and 9 bases at J; junction bases unmatched: 4. The full variable domain, in which reference TRBV9 and TRBJ2-1 provide the parts outside the CDR3, is DSGVTQTPKHLITATGQRVTLRCSPRSGDLSVYWYQQSLDQGLQFLIQYYNGEERAKGNILERFSAQQFPDLHSELNLSSLELGDSALYFCASSVALAGGREQFFGPGTRLTVL.

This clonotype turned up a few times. The CDR3 DNA sequence: TGTGCCAGCAGTTACTCGAGGCCCCCTGAGCAGTTCTTC. It is translated as CASSYSRPPEQFF. The V and J genes are TRBV6-6 and TRBJ2-1; D uncertain. CDR3 length equals 13 residues. V shed 0 bases and J shed 9 bases, with 9 bases lying between them. CDR1 is MNHNY and CDR2 is SVGAGI in the germline V gene (reference sequence).

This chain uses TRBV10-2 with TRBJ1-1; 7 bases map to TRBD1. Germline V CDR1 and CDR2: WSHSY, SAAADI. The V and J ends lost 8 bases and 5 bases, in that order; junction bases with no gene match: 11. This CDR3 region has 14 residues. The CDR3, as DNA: TGCGCCAGCGAGCCCCAAACGACAGGGACTGAAGCTTTCTTT. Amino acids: CASEPQTTGTEAFF.